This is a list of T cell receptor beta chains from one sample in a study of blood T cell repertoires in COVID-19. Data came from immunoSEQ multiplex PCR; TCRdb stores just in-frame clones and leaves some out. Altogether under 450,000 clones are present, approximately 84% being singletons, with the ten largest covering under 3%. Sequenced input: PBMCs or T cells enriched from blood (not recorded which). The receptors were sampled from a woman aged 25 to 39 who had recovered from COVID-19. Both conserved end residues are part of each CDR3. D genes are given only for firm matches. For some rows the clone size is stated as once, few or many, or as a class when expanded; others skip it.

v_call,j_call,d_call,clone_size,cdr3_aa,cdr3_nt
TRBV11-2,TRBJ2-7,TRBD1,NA,CASSLGTGQRLYEQYF,TGTGCCAGCAGCTTAGGGACAGGGCAACGTCTGTACGAGCAGTACTTC
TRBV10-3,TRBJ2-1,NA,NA,CAISESLLVPYNEQFF,TGTGCCATCAGTGAGTCGCTACTAGTCCCCTACAATGAGCAGTTCTTC
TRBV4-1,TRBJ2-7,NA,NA,CASSQDFVSWSEQYF,TGCGCCAGCAGCCAAGATTTTGTGAGCTGGAGCGAGCAGTACTTC
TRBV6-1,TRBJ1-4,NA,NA,CASSEEAGWEKLFF,TGTGCCAGCAGTGAAGAGGCAGGGTGGGAAAAACTGTTTTTT
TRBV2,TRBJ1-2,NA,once,CASSVWAGATGYTF,TGTGCCAGCAGTGTATGGGCAGGGGCGACTGGCTACACCTTC
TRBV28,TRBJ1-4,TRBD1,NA,CASSPGQGGVRIEKVFF,TGTGCCAGCAGTCCCGGACAGGGAGGAGTACGTATTGAAAAGGTGTTTTTT
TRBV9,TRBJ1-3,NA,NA,CASSETGGAGNTIYF,TGTGCCAGCAGCGAGACCGGGGGGGCTGGAAACACCATATATTTT
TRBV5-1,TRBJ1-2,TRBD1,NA,CASSFSGTGYYGYTF,TGCGCCAGCAGCTTCTCCGGGACAGGGTATTATGGCTACACCTTC
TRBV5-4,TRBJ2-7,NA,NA,CASSLRPGPYEQYF,TGTGCCAGCAGCTTGAGGCCAGGCCCCTACGAGCAGTACTTC
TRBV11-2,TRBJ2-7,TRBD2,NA,CASSLSPSGLYEQYF,TGTGCCAGCAGCCTCTCGCCTAGCGGGCTCTACGAGCAGTACTTC
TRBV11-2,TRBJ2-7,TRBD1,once,CASSLGQTYEQYF,TGTGCCAGCAGCTTGGGACAGACCTACGAGCAGTACTTC
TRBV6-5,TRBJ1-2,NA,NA,CASSLAQGHYGYTF,TGTGCCAGCAGTTTAGCGCAGGGGCACTATGGCTACACCTTC
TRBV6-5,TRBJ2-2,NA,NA,CASTHRAGNTGELFF,TGTGCCAGCACCCACAGGGCAGGAAACACCGGGGAGCTGTTTTTT
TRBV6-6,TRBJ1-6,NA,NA,CASSPRSGAKYNSPLHF,TGTGCCAGCAGTCCTCGCTCAGGTGCGAAATATAATTCACCCCTCCACTTT
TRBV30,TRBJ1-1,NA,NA,CAWSVGRGVNTEAFF,TGTGCCTGGAGTGTTGGCCGGGGGGTGAACACTGAAGCTTTCTTT
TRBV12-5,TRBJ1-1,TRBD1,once,CASGLVEFYGTGGRRTEAFF,TGTGCTAGTGGTTTGGTAGAGTTTTATGGGACAGGGGGCAGGAGGACTGAAGCTTTCTTT
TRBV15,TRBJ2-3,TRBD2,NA,CATSRGGSFGDTQYF,TGTGCCACCAGCAGGGGCGGGAGCTTTGGAGATACGCAGTATTTT
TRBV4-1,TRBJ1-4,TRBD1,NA,CASSQVGQRDEKLFF,TGCGCCAGCAGCCAAGTGGGACAGAGAGATGAAAAACTGTTTTTT
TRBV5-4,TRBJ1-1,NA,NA,CASSFSRGSTEAFF,TGTGCCAGCAGCTTCTCCAGGGGCAGCACTGAAGCTTTCTTT